This TCR beta chain was profiled in a study of beta chain features in type 1 diabetes listed by TCRdb under 2018. Some background on the complete study: Mean age, gender distribution, total cell number and subset yield were not different between patients and healthy donors. Across all samples, 107,917,701 sorted cells were examined, and cell number per subset correlated strongly with RNA yield. In the study, recently diagnosed type 1 diabetes patients and matched healthy donors were compared on the TCRB repertoires of their sorted circulating CD4+ T cell subsets. Regulatory and stem cell-like memory subsets were isolated from only 8 patients and roughly 8 healthy donors, whereas naive and central memory subsets came from all 30 or so donors.

Broader findings and caveats from the paper: Naive, central memory and regulatory TCRB repertoires appeared to be more similar among patients than among healthy donors. HLA sub-analyses involved small numbers of individuals, so any influence of HLA type on TCRB rearrangement remained unresolved. PCR might favor shorter templates, but patient and control samples were amplified and corrected together, so any skew would affect both groups equally. In all four CD4+ subsets, TCRB CDR3 length was moderately but significantly shorter in type 1 diabetes patients. Because cDNA rather than genomic DNA was sequenced, highly expressing activated cells could have been over-represented, although no difference in activation and CD3 levels was found between groups. Fewer insertions and more nucleotide deletions at VDJ recombination sites were observed in patients with type 1 diabetes, implying thymic rearrangement abnormalities.

From each donor, a single peripheral blood sample of approximately 0.11 L on average was drawn into heparinised tubes. Using a panel that included CD45RO, CCR7, CD25, CD127, CD95 and CD27, naive, central memory, regulatory and stem cell-like memory CD4+ T cells were sorted on a BD FACSAria II. A purity above 98% was achieved for all sorted populations. Right away, PBMCs were isolated by Lymphoprep density gradient centrifugation and were stained directly, with no culture step. Samples were stained and sorted in pairs, with one healthy donor and one patient per experiment, so that batch effects were minimized. The High Capacity cDNA Reverse Transcription Kit was used to reverse transcribe all of the isolated RNA, meaning that expressed TCRB transcripts were what got sequenced. Naive, central memory and regulatory T cell samples underwent deep immunoSEQ sequencing, averaging around 3.7 million total reads per sample. Sorted cells were lysed in RLT buffer and RNA was extracted with DNase-treated RNeasy Micro or Mini kits, depending on cell number. Each cell subset was processed on its own to prevent cross-contamination, while patient and healthy donor samples were processed together. TCRB sequences were amplified from cDNA with the immunoSEQ multiplex PCR, producing 87-bp fragments spanning the CDR3 region. Sequencing of the amplicons was performed on the Illumina HiSeq platform. In the paper's pipeline: PCR bias was computationally corrected using synthetic template baselines, reads within Hamming distance 2 were collapsed, and singletons that could not be merged were discarded. Reads were aligned to IMGT to assign V, D and J genes, CDR3 length, and insertions or deletions at six rearrangement sites. Clonotype counts were normalized to sorted cell number within each subset before computing true diversity and Gini coefficients with the tcR R package. Repertoire sharing was quantified using the overlap coefficient calculated on TCRB nucleotide sequences. Out-of-frame TCRB sequences from naive cells were analyzed to stand in for the pre-selection repertoire. TCRdb obtained this table from immuneACCESS and retained in-frame rearrangements with V and J assigned. These tables miss some clones; where compared with another copy, unresolved V genes account for less than half of the shortfall, and the remainder is unexplained. V, J and clone size reflect that table, while D and trimming were determined from the DNA. This sample has under 400,000 clones in its table, and over 9.5% of those were observed once. Of the sample, over 0.008% is held by the ten largest clones.

Details on this clone: Its specific antigen is unknown. No base-level quality is on record; no much larger clone is a single base apart.

Clipping removes 7 bases from V and 6 bases from J, with 4 as the unmatched junction base count. Inclusive of the bounding cysteine and phenylalanine, the CDR3 is 13 residues long. Only the CDR3 DNA is retained, 39 bases long and in frame from the first base. Taken from the germline V gene (reference sequence), the CDR1 and CDR2 loops are LNHDA and SQIVND. This sequence originates from a woman in her late teens or twenties with type 1 diabetes. Sample: naive CD4+ T cells from blood. Taken with the paper, the label for cell subset or site translates to: true naive CD4+ T cells. This receptor chain uses TRBV19 and TRBJ2-4, with 9 junctional bases fitting TRBD1. This receptor has the CDR3 CASTPTGGNIQYF. The DNA sequence follows: TGTGCCAGTACACCGACAGGGGGAAACATTCAGTACTTC.